The following is a T cell receptor (beta chain) sequence with its context. Its antigen is unidentified. The sample comes from a study of T-cell memory formation after mild COVID-19. Study-level background: TCR clusters were mostly confined to one donor each. Overall study findings and caveats: CM and EM subsets held most contracting CD4+ clones; EMRA held CD8+ ones.

One entry per CDR3 protein, called by TCRdb with MiXCR from the 5' RACE reads. The table records 410,000 or so distinct CDR3 sequences, around a quarter of them present only once. The source is an adult woman who had mild COVID-19 (a few samples of this study predate the infection). Cell type and time point are not known. The specimen was PBMCs or a T cell subset sorted from them (not recorded which).

CDR3 nucleotides: TGTGCCAGCAGCTTAGTTGGTGGCGGGGCCACAGATACGCAGTATTTT. As protein: CASSLVGGGATDTQYF. This chain connects TRBV7-9 to TRBJ2-3, with D perhaps matching TRBD2 (6 bases). Germline-derived CDR1 and CDR2 are SEHNR and FQNEAQ (reference sequence). CDR3 length: 16 residues. Trimming removed 1 base from V and 2 bases from J, with 13 bases in between. The complete variable domain, with remaining parts taken from reference TRBV7-9 and TRBJ2-3, reads DTGVSQNPRHKITKRGQNVTFRCDPISEHNRLYWYRQTLGQGPEFLTYFQNEAQLEKSRLLSDRFSAERPKGSFSTLEIQRTEQGDSAMYLCASSLVGGGATDTQYFGPGTRLTVL.